This T cell receptor beta chain was identified in a study of cytomegalovirus exposure and HLA in healthy donors. Turning to the study itself: Earlier results showed 117 million unique TCR beta sequences derived from roughly 180 million T cells.

The primer mix had 60 Vbeta and 13 Jbeta primers. The protocol was immunoSEQ multiplex PCR, while the TCRdb copy is restricted to in-frame clones and leaves out a portion. This table has roughly 87,000 clones, about four fifths appearing once. V dropped 2 bases and J dropped 7 bases, with 9 bases sitting between them. The germline gives CDR1 MNHNY, CDR2 SVGAGI (reference sequence). The CDR3 is made up of 14 amino acids. This clone was observed a few times. This chain connects TRBV6-6 to TRBJ1-6; D gene unclear. Sample: PBMCs. This TCR was recovered from a man in his 60s in good health and CMV-seronegative. CDR3 DNA: TGTGCCAGCAGTTACCCGGTCTACAATTCACCCCTCCACTTT. The encoded protein is CASSYPVYNSPLHF.